One T cell receptor beta chain is described in this entry. Generated by immunoSEQ multiplex PCR, the TCRdb table keeps only in-frame clones and is missing some. The table lists roughly 48,000 clones, roughly 92% of them singletons. The sample originates from a study of T cell changes during pregnancy in multiple sclerosis. The CDR3 sequence is 15 residues long. Looked up from germline, CDR1 is LNHDA and CDR2 is SQIVND (reference sequence). The junction had 8 bases not matched to a gene; V was cut back by 5 bases and J by 6 bases. The TCR comes from a female donor with multiple sclerosis, enrolled in a pregnancy study. The sequences come from CD4+ T cells from peripheral blood mononuclear cells, collected in the third trimester of pregnancy. The chain carries TRBV19 and TRBJ2-2; 8 nucleotides line up with TRBD1. The CDR3 here is CASSPWTGLSGELFF. CDR3 DNA sequence: TGTGCCAGTAGTCCCTGGACAGGGTTATCCGGGGAGCTGTTTTTT. Based on the CDR3 plus reference TRBV19 and TRBJ2-2, the full variable domain is DGGITQSPKYLFRKEGQNVTLSCEQNLNHDAMYWYRQDPGQGLRLIYYSQIVNDFQKGDIAEGYSVSREKKESFPLTVTSAQKNPTAFYLCASSPWTGLSGELFFGEGSRLTVL.